This TCR beta chain was recovered during a study of beta chain features in type 1 diabetes. Study-wide results and limits: Across patients, naive, central memory and Treg TCRB repertoires exhibited apparently greater similarity than was observed across healthy donors. Moderately but significantly shorter TCRB CDR3s were found in Type 1 diabetes patients in all four CD4+ subsets.

In regard to this clone: Its antigen is unknown.

Every isolated RNA sample was fully reverse transcribed, so sequencing captured expressed TCRB transcripts. Regulatory, naive and central memory T cell samples averaged around 3.6 million reads. The assay was immunoSEQ multiplex PCR, and TCRdb's table has in-frame clones only and misses some. This table holds under 900,000 clones, around a sixth found once. The V end was cut by 2 bases, the J end by 5 bases, with 18 bases between. Germline CDR1 is ENHRY and CDR2 is SYGVKD. The CDR3 runs to 16 residues. The rearrangement links TRBV10-3 to TRBJ1-2; D unresolved. The receptor's source is a woman aged 18 to 35 in good health. The specimen sequenced was naive CD4+ T cells from blood. The CDR3 protein is CAISEHVFQSGYGYTF. CDR3 in DNA: TGTGCCATCAGTGAGCATGTTTTCCAGTCGGGGTATGGCTACACCTTC.